The 31 T cell receptor beta chains given below trace back to one sample, sequenced in a study of somatic mutations in cytotoxic T cells in rheumatoid arthritis. Produced via immunoSEQ multiplex PCR; TCRdb's table is partial and in-frame only. The table lists approximately 16,000 clones, approximately 84% of them singletons. The sample consisted of CD8+ T cells sorted from blood. The receptor source for this set is an adult with rheumatoid arthritis.

CDR3 in amino acids: CASSPQGDNEQFF. CDR3 bases: TGCGCCAGCAGCCCACAGGGAGACAATGAGCAGTTCTTC. The gene calls are TRBV5-1 and TRBJ2-1; perhaps TRBD1 as D (6 bases). The CDR3 consists of 13 residues. Per the germline V gene, CDR1 is SGHRS and CDR2 is YFSETQ. V shed 4 bases and J shed 5 bases, with 10 bases lying between them.

The chain's CDR3 is CASGGGGGDEQFF. DNA for the CDR3: TGCGCCAGCGGGGGTGGCGGGGGTGATGAGCAGTTCTTC. J is TRBJ2-1 and V is TRBV10-1; TRBD2 matches 7 bases. The germline gives CDR1 WNHNN, CDR2 SYGVQD (reference sequence). V shed 8 bases, J shed 8 bases, and the junction held 9 bases outside the gene matches. This CDR3 region has 13 residues.

This clone was counted a single time. The chain combines TRBV10-2 with TRBJ1-6; 7 nucleotides line up with TRBD1. Germline V gene sequence: CDR1 WSHSY, CDR2 SAAADI. The CDR3 sequence is 14 residues long. The V segment lost 6 bases and the J segment 7 bases; nucleotides outside the gene matches: 6. In DNA, the CDR3 is TGCGCCAGCAGCCACGACAGGGACAATTCACCCCTCCACTTT. As protein: CASSHDRDNSPLHF.

The chain has TRBV5-6 and TRBJ2-7; TRBD2 matches 10 bases. J was trimmed by 7 bases and V by 1 base; bases with no gene match: 11. The CDR3 contains 16 residues. CDR1 and CDR2 (germline): SGHDT, YYEEEE. CDR3 residues: CASSLIPSGGAGEQYF. CDR3 sequence (DNA): TGTGCCAGCAGCTTGATTCCCAGCGGGGGGGCGGGGGAGCAGTACTTC.

In its sample, this clone was seen once. This chain joins TRBV5-6 and TRBJ2-7; the D gene is possibly TRBD1 (6 bases). Trimming stripped 7 bases from V and 0 bases from J, with 11 bases between. The CDR3 is 13 residues long. Germline CDR1 SGHDT, CDR2 YYEEEE. For the CDR3, the DNA is TGTGCCAGCCTCAAGGGGGTCTCCTACGAGCAGTACTTC. Translation: CASLKGVSYEQYF.

This clone appeared a few times. The CDR3 loop reads CASTGWLANNNEQFF. The CDR3 bases are TGTGCCAGCACCGGGTGGCTAGCGAACAACAATGAGCAGTTCTTC. The V gene is TRBV5-4, the J gene TRBJ2-1, with D tentatively TRBD2 (6 bases). Looked up from germline, CDR1 is SGHNT and CDR2 is YYREEE (reference sequence). The CDR3 is 15 amino acids. Trimming removed 6 bases from V and 5 bases from J, with 18 bases in between.

This chain uses TRBV6-1 with TRBJ2-1; D is perhaps TRBD1 (6 bases). Between the trimmed V and J ends, which lost 0 bases and 2 bases, there was a span of 26 bases. Looked up from germline, CDR1 is MNHNS and CDR2 is SASEGT. CDR3 length equals 21 residues. The CDR3 loop is CASSEAMPGHGYIGTYNEQFF. The CDR3 DNA sequence: TGTGCCAGCAGTGAAGCGATGCCGGGACACGGATATATTGGGACCTACAATGAGCAGTTCTTC.

The V and J genes are TRBV4-2 and TRBJ2-7; a weak D match, TRBD2 (6 bases). V lost 1 base to trimming and J lost 5 bases, with 15 bases between them. Germline V gives CDR1 LGHNA, CDR2 YNFKEQ. The CDR3 totals 15 residues. The CDR3 is CASSQGGAQPDEQYF. CDR3 coding DNA: TGTGCCAGCAGCCAAGGCGGGGCCCAGCCTGACGAGCAGTACTTC.

The chain employs TRBV15 and TRBJ2-7; 10 positions agree with TRBD1. J lost 2 bases, V lost 3 bases, and 13 bases had no gene match. Germline loops: CDR1 LNHNV, CDR2 YYDKDF (reference sequence). The CDR3 contains 18 residues. CDR3 in DNA: TGTGCCACCAGCAGGACTCCACAGACAGGGGGCGACGCCTACGAGCAGTACTTC. Encoded protein: CATSRTPQTGGDAYEQYF.

The chain uses TRBV6-1 and TRBJ1-5, with TRBD1 matching 11 bases. CDR3 length: 15 residues. The V gene end was trimmed by 5 bases and the J gene end by 3 bases; junction bases not matched to a gene: 3. CDR1 MNHNS and CDR2 SASEGT come from the germline V gene. This CDR3 is CASSRDRGANQPQHF. DNA for the CDR3: TGTGCCAGCAGTAGGGACAGGGGGGCCAATCAGCCCCAGCATTTT.

The CDR3 loop is CASSQDVPGGLDNEQFF. The CDR3 region has the DNA TGCGCCAGCAGCCAAGATGTACCGGGGGGGCTCGACAATGAGCAGTTCTTC. This rearrangement joins TRBV4-1 to TRBJ2-1, with 8 bases fitting TRBD2. CDR3 size: 17 residues. In germline, CDR1 is MGHRA, CDR2 YSYEKL. J was trimmed by 5 bases and V by 0 bases; bases with no gene match: 9.

A note on this clone: This specimen includes other DNA sequences encoding the same CDR3. The chain combines TRBV27 with TRBJ2-5, with 7 bases that match TRBD2. The CDR3 runs 16 residues. The V gene's germline CDR1 is MNHEY and CDR2 SMNVEV (reference sequence). The V and J ends lost 0 bases and 2 bases, in that order; junction bases with no gene match: 6. The CDR3 DNA reads TGTGCCAGCAGTTTATCGTTCCGGGGGGAACAAGAGACCCAGTACTTC. It is translated as CASSLSFRGEQETQYF.

V usage is TRBV6-1 and J usage is TRBJ1-1; 11 nucleotides match TRBD1. The CDR3 is 11 amino acids. Per germline, CDR1 MNHNS and CDR2 SASEGT. J gave up 8 bases and V 10 bases, and 3 bases lay outside the gene matches. The CDR3 nucleotides read TGTGCCAACGGACAGGGGGCGGAAGCTTTCTTT. This codes for CANGQGAEAFF.

This clone was seen just once. The chain links TRBV2 to TRBJ2-3, with no clear D. The germline V and J ends were trimmed by 8 bases and 2 bases, with 11 bases remaining between them. The V gene's germline CDR1 is SNHLY and CDR2 FYNNEI. The CDR3 has 13 amino acids. CDR3 in DNA: TGTGCCAGCTCGAACGGAGTCACAGATACGCAGTATTTT. Translation gives CASSNGVTDTQYF. Combining the CDR3 with reference TRBV2 and TRBJ2-3 gives the whole variable domain EPEVTQTPSHQVTQMGQEVILRCVPISNHLYFYWYRQILGQKVEFLVSFYNNEISEKSEIFDDQFSVERPDGSNFTLKIRSTKLEDSAMYFCASSNGVTDTQYFGPGTRLTVL.

This clone was recorded a few times. The genes are TRBV4-1 and TRBJ2-7; TRBD1 matches at 7 bases. Looked up from germline, CDR1 is MGHRA and CDR2 is YSYEKL. V was pared by 5 bases and J by 3 bases, with 7 bases of the junction left unmatched. The CDR3 runs 14 residues. The CDR3 here is CASSLFRDSYEQYF. Here the CDR3 DNA reads TGCGCCAGCAGCTTATTCCGGGACAGCTACGAGCAGTACTTC.

This clone has only one observation. The chain couples TRBV2 to TRBJ1-5; tentative D call: TRBD1 (6 bases). The V and J ends lost 1 base and 3 bases respectively, with 16 bases between them. Germline V gives CDR1 SNHLY, CDR2 FYNNEI. This CDR3 has 17 amino acids. CDR3 DNA: TGTGCCAGCAGTGAAGAAGTCCGGACAGCCTACAATCAGCCCCAGCATTTT. Translation: CASSEEVRTAYNQPQHF.

This chain links TRBV18 with TRBJ1-4; 7 bases are shared with TRBD1. The CDR3 has 15 amino acids. After removal of 3 bases from V and 5 bases from J, the junction contained 6 bases not matched to a gene. In germline, CDR1 is KGHSH, CDR2 LQKENI. CDR3 protein: CASSPLQGGNEKLFF. The CDR3 region has the DNA TGTGCCAGCTCACCTCTCCAGGGGGGAAATGAAAAACTGTTTTTT.

J is TRBJ1-1 and V is TRBV11-2; the D is unclear. V was trimmed by 1 base and J by 3 bases, leaving 12 bases between them. The CDR3 sequence is 15 residues long. Looked up from germline, CDR1 is SGHAT and CDR2 is FQNNGV. The DNA of the CDR3 is TGTGCCAGCAGCTTAGTCAGGTGGCAACACACTGAAGCTTTCTTT. This codes for CASSLVRWQHTEAFF.

This clone was recorded a few times. The V gene is TRBV25-1, the J gene TRBJ2-7; TRBD1 matches 7 bases. The CDR3 runs to 16 residues. Germline V gene sequence: CDR1 MGHDK, CDR2 SYGVNS. The V and J ends lost 8 bases and 0 bases, in that order; junction bases with no gene match: 13. In DNA form, the CDR3 reads TGTGCCAGCGGTACCTGGGGGCGGACAGGCTCCTACGAGCAGTACTTC. Translated, it gives CASGTWGRTGSYEQYF.

The chain combines TRBV19 with TRBJ2-1; the D is unclear. The CDR3 runs to 15 residues. Germline loops: CDR1 LNHDA, CDR2 SQIVND (reference sequence). The germline V and J ends were trimmed by 6 bases and 3 bases, with 15 bases remaining between them. CDR3 region: CASRPRGPRYNEQFF. CDR3 in DNA: TGTGCCAGTAGGCCCCGTGGGCCCCGCTACAATGAGCAGTTCTTC.

This sequence joins TRBV5-6 and TRBJ2-1; no reliable D call. V lost 0 bases and J lost 4, with 8 bases in between. Germline V gene data show CDR1 as SGHDT and CDR2 as YYEEEE. This CDR3 comprises 14 residues. CDR3: CASSLVGQYNEQFF. The DNA of the CDR3 is TGTGCCAGCAGCTTGGTGGGTCAGTACAATGAGCAGTTCTTC.

The chain employs TRBV19 and TRBJ1-2; TRBD1 matches at 9 bases. Looked up from germline, CDR1 is LNHDA and CDR2 is SQIVND (reference sequence). CDR3 length equals 17 residues. Germline trimming cut 8 bases from V and 4 bases from J; bases unmatched to any gene: 17. DNA of the CDR3: TGTGCCAGTCAGGGGACAGGGAGGTTGATTGAGCGCTATGGCTACACCTTC. Its protein is CASQGTGRLIERYGYTF. The whole variable domain, filled in from reference TRBV19 and TRBJ1-2, reads DGGITQSPKYLFRKEGQNVTLSCEQNLNHDAMYWYRQDPGQGLRLIYYSQIVNDFQKGDIAEGYSVSREKKESFPLTVTSAQKNPTAFYLCASQGTGRLIERYGYTFGSGTRLTVV.

This chain connects TRBV6-1 to TRBJ1-3, with a tentative D call TRBD1 (5 bases). This CDR3 is built from 11 residues. Trimming stripped 6 bases from V and 14 bases from J, with 14 bases between. Germline V CDR1 and CDR2: MNHNS, SASEGT. Here the CDR3 DNA reads TGTGCCAGCAGCTCGGGGGTTCCCGTATATTTT. It codes for CASSSGVPVYF.

This clone was picked up one time. The chain combines TRBV28 with TRBJ1-1; no clear D. The ends were cut back, 3 bases at V and 4 bases at J, with 15 bases in the middle. The germline V gene encodes CDR1 MDHEN and CDR2 SYDVKM. CDR3 size: 15 residues. The CDR3 DNA sequence: TGTGCCAGCAGTTTTGGTGCTGATTTGGGCACTGAAGCTTTCTTT. This gives the protein CASSFGADLGTEAFF.

This clone appeared a single time. The chain joins TRBV11-3 to TRBJ2-3, with TRBD2 as a possible D gene (5 bases). The CDR3 is made up of 13 amino acids. V shed 0 bases and J shed 8 bases, with 9 bases lying between them. The germline V gene encodes CDR1 SGHNT and CDR2 YENEEA. CDR3 coding DNA: TGTGCCAGCAGCTTAGACTGGGCGGGTACGCAGTATTTT. It specifies CASSLDWAGTQYF.

In DNA form, the CDR3 reads TGTGCCTGGAGGGACAGGGGCTATCCTGAAGCTTTCTTT. Its translation is CAWRDRGYPEAFF. The chain carries TRBV30 and TRBJ1-1; 9 bases line up with TRBD1. Germline trimming cut 3 bases from V and 6 bases from J; bases unmatched to any gene: 5. The CDR3 loop spans 13 amino acids. In germline, CDR1 is GTSNPN, CDR2 SVGIG (reference sequence).

This clone occurred a few times. The chain employs TRBV5-6 and TRBJ2-3; TRBD2 agrees at 11 bases. The V and J ends lost 2 bases and 2 bases, in that order; junction bases with no gene match: 7. Looked up from germline, CDR1 is SGHDT and CDR2 is YYEEEE. The CDR3 runs to 17 residues. The CDR3 region has the DNA TGTGCCAGCAGCTTCTCCCTTAGCGGGGGGGCCACAGATACGCAGTATTTT. Its protein product is CASSFSLSGGATDTQYF.

The V and J genes are TRBV6-5 and TRBJ1-2, with 10 bases lining up with TRBD1. The CDR3 is 16 amino acids. CDR1 and CDR2 (germline): MNHEY, SVGAGI. V was clipped by 2 bases and J by 3 bases; unmatched bases: 6. The CDR3 nucleotides are TGTGCCAGCAGTTACCCAACGGACAGGGGGGACTATGGCTACACCTTC. It specifies CASSYPTDRGDYGYTF.

The chain combines TRBV7-9 with TRBJ1-2; TRBD1 aligns across 10 bases. The V gene's germline CDR1 is SEHNR and CDR2 FQNEAQ (reference sequence). The CDR3 extends over 17 amino acids. V dropped 0 bases and J dropped 3; count of bases not matched to a gene: 7. The CDR3: CASSLAGQGPSDYGYTF. CDR3 nucleotides: TGTGCCAGCAGCTTAGCGGGACAGGGGCCTTCGGACTATGGCTACACCTTC.

CDR3 in DNA: TGTGCCATCAGATTGACAGGGATGAACTATGGCTACACCTTC. Amino acids: CAIRLTGMNYGYTF. V gene TRBV10-3 combines with J gene TRBJ1-2; 7 positions agree with TRBD1. The germline CDR1 and CDR2 sequences are ENHRY and SYGVKD. This CDR3 is 14 amino acids long. V was clipped by 6 bases and J by 2 bases; unmatched bases: 6.

This clone was counted only a few times. The chain has TRBV4-1 and TRBJ1-1; TRBD1 is a possible D gene (5 bases). Germline CDR1 and CDR2: MGHRA and YSYEKL. V shed 0 bases and J shed 3 bases, with 11 bases lying between them. This CDR3 is 15 amino acids long. CDR3 in amino acids: CASSQDGTGDTEAFF. CDR3 sequence (DNA): TGCGCCAGCAGCCAAGATGGTACGGGGGACACTGAAGCTTTCTTT.